This T cell receptor (beta chain) was sequenced during a study of cytomegalovirus exposure and HLA in healthy donors. The germline gives CDR1 SSHAT, CDR2 FNYEAQ (reference sequence). This CDR3 is built from 13 residues. Study-level findings and limits: As immune exposure information, only CMV serostatus was available. Earlier analysis looked at TCR beta V segments, and most were productive about 87% or about 30% of the time. Among TCR beta chains, those listed as cytomegalovirus-associated numbered around 160.

About this clone itself: Its antigen is unknown. Relative to the germline gene, one junction end is altered; a read error may explain this.

Use of 60 Vbeta and 13 Jbeta primers characterized the PCR. Produced via immunoSEQ multiplex PCR; TCRdb's table is partial and in-frame only. Among roughly 110,000 clones listed, 70% to 85% were seen once. The clonotype originates from a woman aged 40 to 49 in good health and CMV-seropositive. The specimen sequenced was PBMCs. The chain combines TRBV7-7 with TRBJ2-2; D may be TRBD2 (6 bases). As DNA, the CDR3 is TGTGCTAGCAGCTTCGGGAGCACCGGGGAGCTGTTTTTT. Translated, it gives CASSFGSTGELFF.